This T cell receptor beta chain originates from a study of shared clonotypes between healthy human individuals. The overall study: The study drew on a couple of women and a few men aged 18 to 49 as donors.

The CDR3 has 14 amino acids. The germline V gene has CDR1 SGHAT and CDR2 FQNNGV. Trimming cost V 1 base and J 4 bases, with 9 bases left between them. It was 150 to 200 ng DNA, about 30,000 T cell genomes, that sorted-subset replicate PCRs used. Original methodology: Junction-only immunoSEQ sequences carried no quality scores, so filtering differed. Assay: immunoSEQ multiplex PCR; the TCRdb copy retains only in-frame clones and omits some. The DNA gave D and trimming, while V, J and clone size come from that table. This sample yields around 2,000,000 clones, of which 90% to 95% are seen a single time; 0.13% belongs to the top ten. About this clone: Its specificity is not known.

Whole-study findings and limits: Non-shared clonotypes had lower generation probabilities than clonotypes shared by all four sorted-subset donors.

The chain uses TRBV11-2 and TRBJ2-3, with TRBD1 as a possible D gene (5 bases). The sequenced sample consisted of naive CD4+ T cells sorted from blood. Subset: CD45RA+ positively selected. This receptor was taken from a man aged 18-30 years in good health. The DNA of the CDR3 is TGTGCCAGCAGCTTAGTGGACACACCAGATACGCAGTATTTT. Translation gives CASSLVDTPDTQYF.